This T cell receptor (beta chain) was recovered during a study of graft-versus-host responses after intestinal transplantation. V dropped 6 bases and J dropped 4 bases, with 16 bases sitting between them. This CDR3 has 15 amino acids. Germline values: CDR1 MDHEN, CDR2 SYDVKM. With regard to this clone: Its antigen is undetermined.

Profiled with immunoSEQ multiplex PCR; TCRdb holds only in-frame clones, not every one. The sample shows 90,000 to 150,000 clones, 80% to 95% of them seen only once. The study, taken as a whole, reports: Peak circulating GvH clone levels tracked with early post-transplant HvG declines.

The sequence was obtained from a human donor who received an intestinal transplant. This sequence joins TRBV28 and TRBJ1-5; the D gene is possibly TRBD1 (6 bases). The sequencing here drew on unstimulated CD4+ T cells sorted from spleen or lymph node cells, taken before intestinal transplant. CDR3 sequence (DNA): TGTGCCAGCAGCCGCTATCCAGGGGCTAATCAGCCCCAGCATTTT. This encodes CASSRYPGANQPQHF.